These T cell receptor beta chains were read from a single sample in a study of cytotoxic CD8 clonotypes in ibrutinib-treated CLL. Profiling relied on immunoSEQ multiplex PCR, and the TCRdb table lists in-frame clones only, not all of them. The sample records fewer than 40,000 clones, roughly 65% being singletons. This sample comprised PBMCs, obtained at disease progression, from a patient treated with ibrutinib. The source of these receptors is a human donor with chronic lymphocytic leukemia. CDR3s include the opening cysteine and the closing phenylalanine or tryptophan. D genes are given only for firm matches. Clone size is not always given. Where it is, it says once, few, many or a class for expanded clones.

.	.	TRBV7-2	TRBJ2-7	TGTGCCAGCAGCTTCAAGGCAGGGAACAACAACGAGCAGTACTTC	CASSFKAGNNNEQYF
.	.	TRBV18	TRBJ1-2	TGTGCCAGCTCATTATCACAGGGCGACACCTATGGCTACACCTTC	CASSLSQGDTYGYTF
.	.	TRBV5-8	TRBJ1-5	TGTGCCAGCAGCTTGGGGCCAGAGTTGTGGCAGCCCCAGCATTTT	CASSLGPELWQPQHF
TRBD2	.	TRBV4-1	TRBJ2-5	TGCGCCAGCAGCCAACGGCTAGCGGGAGGGTTTGCAGAGACCCAGTACTTC	CASSQRLAGGFAETQYF
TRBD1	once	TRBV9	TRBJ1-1	TGTGCCAGCAGCGTAGGGTCAGGGGGCAGCATGAACACTGAAGCTTTCTTT	CASSVGSGGSMNTEAFF
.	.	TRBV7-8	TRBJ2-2	TGTGCCAGCAGCCCGTTCGGAACTGGAACCGGGGAGCTGTTTTTT	CASSPFGTGTGELFF
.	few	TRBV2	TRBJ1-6	TGTGCCAGCATGAGGGTAAATTCACCCCTCCACTTT	CASMRVNSPLHF
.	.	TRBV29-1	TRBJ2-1	TGCAGCGTTGATTCAGGCGGAACGGGCCGGGGCGCCCAGTTCTTC	CSVDSGGTGRGAQFF
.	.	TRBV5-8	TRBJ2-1	TGTGCCAGCAGCTCCTCACGGGGGGCGCATGAGCAGTTCTTC	CASSSSRGAHEQFF
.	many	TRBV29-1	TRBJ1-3	TGCAGCGTGTTCCAGAACTCTGGAAACACCATATATTTT	CSVFQNSGNTIYF
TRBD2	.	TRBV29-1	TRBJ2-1	TGCAGCGTTAGCGGGAGGAACTACAATGAGCAGTTCTTC	CSVSGRNYNEQFF
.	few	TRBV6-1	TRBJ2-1	TGTGCCAGCTCGAAGGGGAACTTGGACAATGAGCAGTTCTTC	CASSKGNLDNEQFF
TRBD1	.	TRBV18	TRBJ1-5	TGTGCCAGCTCTCTCGGACAGGGTTTAGTCTATCAGCCCCAGCATTTT	CASSLGQGLVYQPQHF
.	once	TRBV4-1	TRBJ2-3	TGCGCCAGCAGCCTCAGGGCACCAGCGACCGATACGCAGTATTTT	CASSLRAPATDTQYF
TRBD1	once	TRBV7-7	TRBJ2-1	TGTGCTAGCAGCTCCTCCCCGTACAGGGGGTCCTACAATGAGCAGTTCTTC	CASSSSPYRGSYNEQFF
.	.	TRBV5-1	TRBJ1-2	TGCGCCAGCAGATTAGATGGGGGGCTTGGCTATGGCTACACCTTC	CASRLDGGLGYGYTF
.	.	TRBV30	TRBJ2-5	TGTGCCTGGAGTGGCCAGGCGCCCGAGACCCAGTACTTC	CAWSGQAPETQYF
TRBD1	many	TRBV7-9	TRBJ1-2	TGTGCCAGCAGCCCAACAGGGGACTATGGCTACACCTTC	CASSPTGDYGYTF
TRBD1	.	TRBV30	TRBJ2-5	TGTGCCTGGGGGACAGGGGTCATACAAGAGACCCAGTACTTC	CAWGTGVIQETQYF
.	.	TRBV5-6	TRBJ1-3	TGTGCCAGCAGCTTGGACAGACGCTCTGGAAACACCATATATTTT	CASSLDRRSGNTIYF
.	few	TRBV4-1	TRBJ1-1	TGCGCCAGCAGCCTCATGGGGTCCGGCGGGACTGAAGCTTTCTTT	CASSLMGSGGTEAFF
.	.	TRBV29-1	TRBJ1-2	TGCAGCGTTGAATTGGGCCAGGGGTTGAATGGCTACACCTTC	CSVELGQGLNGYTF
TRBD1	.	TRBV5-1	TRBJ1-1	TGCGCCAGCAGCTGGACAGGGGAGACTGAAGCTTTCTTT	CASSWTGETEAFF
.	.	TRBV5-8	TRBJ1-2	TGTGCCAGCAGTCCGGACCCTAACTATGGCTACACCTTC	CASSPDPNYGYTF
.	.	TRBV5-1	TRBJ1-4	TGCGCCAGCAGCTTGGTGCCAGGGGATGAAAAACTGTTTTTT	CASSLVPGDEKLFF
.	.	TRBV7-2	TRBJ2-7	TGTGCCAGCAGCACACCCCTAGCGTACGAGCAGTACTTC	CASSTPLAYEQYF
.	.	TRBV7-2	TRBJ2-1	TGTGCCAGCAGCTCAGCCAAATCCTACAATGAGCAGTTCTTC	CASSSAKSYNEQFF
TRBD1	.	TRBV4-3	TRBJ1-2	TGCGCCAGCAGCCCCACAAGGGACAGGCGTCGCGGTGGCTACACCTTC	CASSPTRDRRRGGYTF
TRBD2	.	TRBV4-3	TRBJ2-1	TGCGCCAGCAGCCAAGATTGGGGGGGAGTCGACAATGAGCAGTTCTTC	CASSQDWGGVDNEQFF